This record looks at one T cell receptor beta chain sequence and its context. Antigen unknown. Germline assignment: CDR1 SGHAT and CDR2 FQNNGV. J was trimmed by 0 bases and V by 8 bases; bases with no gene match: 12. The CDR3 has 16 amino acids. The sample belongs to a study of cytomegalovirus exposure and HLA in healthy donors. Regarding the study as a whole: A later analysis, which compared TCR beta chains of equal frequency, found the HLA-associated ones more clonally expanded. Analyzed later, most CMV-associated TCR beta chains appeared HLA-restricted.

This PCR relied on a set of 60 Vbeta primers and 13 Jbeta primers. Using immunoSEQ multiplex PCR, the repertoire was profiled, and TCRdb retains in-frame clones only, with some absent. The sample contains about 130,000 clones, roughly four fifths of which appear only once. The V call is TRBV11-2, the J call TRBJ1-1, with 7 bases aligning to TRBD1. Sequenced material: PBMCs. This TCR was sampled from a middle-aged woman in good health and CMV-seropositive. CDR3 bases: TGTGCCAGCCGGGACAGCCTAAATCGAATGAACACTGAAGCTTTCTTT. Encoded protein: CASRDSLNRMNTEAFF.